This T cell receptor (beta chain) was obtained from a study of blood T cell repertoires in COVID-19. J gave up 6 bases and V 5 bases, and 11 bases lay outside the gene matches. Germline CDR1 is SGHTA and CDR2 is FQGNSA. This CDR3 has 16 amino acids. Only in-frame clones appear in the TCRdb table, and some are missing; sequencing was by immunoSEQ multiplex PCR. The sample includes around 140,000 clones, about four fifths of them seen just once. This chain connects TRBV7-2 to TRBJ2-1; 9 nucleotides match TRBD2. The sequenced material came from peripheral blood. The TCR sequence derives from a man in his sixties with acute or convalescent COVID-19. CDR3: CASSPRGSGSRNEQFF. CDR3 coding DNA: TGTGCCAGCAGCCCCCGAGGTAGCGGGAGCCGCAATGAGCAGTTCTTC. The variable domain in full, with the rest retrieved from reference TRBV7-2 and TRBJ2-1, is GAGVSQSPSNKVTEKGKDVELRCDPISGHTALYWYRQSLGQGLEFLIYFQGNSAPDKSGLPSDRFSAERTGGSVSTLTIQRTQQEDSAVYLCASSPRGSGSRNEQFFGPGTRLTVL.